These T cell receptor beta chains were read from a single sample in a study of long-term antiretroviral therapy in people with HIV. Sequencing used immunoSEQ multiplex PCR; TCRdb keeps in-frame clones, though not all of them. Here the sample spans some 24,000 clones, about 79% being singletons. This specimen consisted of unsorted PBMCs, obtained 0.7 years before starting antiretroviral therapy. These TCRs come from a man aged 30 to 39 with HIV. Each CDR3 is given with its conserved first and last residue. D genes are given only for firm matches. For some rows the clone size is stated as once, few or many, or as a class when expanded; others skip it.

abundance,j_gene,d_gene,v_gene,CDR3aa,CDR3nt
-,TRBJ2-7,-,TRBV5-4,CASSLWVVGDEQYF,TGTGCCAGCAGCTTGTGGGTTGTCGGGGACGAGCAGTACTTC
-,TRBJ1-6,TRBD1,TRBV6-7,CASSSGQPYNSPLHF,TGTGCCAGCAGTTCGGGACAGCCGTATAATTCACCCCTCCACTTT
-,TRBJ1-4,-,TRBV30,CAWRNSGALFF,TGTGCCTGGAGGAATTCAGGAGCCCTGTTTTTT
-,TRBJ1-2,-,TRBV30,CAAAGGTYGYTF,TGTGCCGCGGCGGGGGGCACCTATGGCTACACCTTC
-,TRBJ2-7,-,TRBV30,CAWSDTGPERPYEQYF,TGTGCCTGGAGTGACACAGGGCCCGAAAGACCCTACGAGCAGTACTTC
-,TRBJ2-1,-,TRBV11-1,CASSLKGLAGTEQFF,TGTGCCAGCAGCTTAAAGGGTTTAGCAGGGACTGAGCAGTTCTTC
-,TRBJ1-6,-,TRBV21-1,CASSSPWTGGPDNSPLHF,TGTGCCAGCAGCAGTCCCTGGACAGGGGGCCCCGATAATTCACCCCTCCACTTT
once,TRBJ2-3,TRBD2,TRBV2,CASRDYFTDTQYF,TGTGCCAGCCGGGACTACTTCACAGATACGCAGTATTTT
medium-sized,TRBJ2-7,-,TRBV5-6,CASSGLKGRQYEQYF,TGTGCCAGCAGCGGTTTGAAGGGGCGACAGTACGAGCAGTACTTC
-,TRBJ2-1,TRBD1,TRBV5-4,CASQGTGGNEQFF,TGTGCCAGCCAAGGGACAGGGGGTAATGAGCAGTTCTTC
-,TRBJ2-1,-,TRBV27,CASSLTRGGVEQFF,TGTGCCAGCAGTTTGACTCGGGGAGGCGTTGAGCAGTTCTTC
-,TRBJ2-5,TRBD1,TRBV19,CASSIGPGTSGTGAQYF,TGTGCCAGTAGTATAGGGCCCGGGACTAGTGGGACAGGGGCCCAGTACTTC